The 5 T cell receptor beta chains below were found in one sample sequenced in a study of blood T cell repertoires in COVID-19 (dated by TCRdb to the early 2020s). Receptors were amplified or captured by the immunoSEQ multiplex PCR assay. The clones in this table, taken by TCRdb from immuneACCESS, are in-frame only. Not every clone is retained; where verified, under half of the shortfall comes from an unresolved V gene, and the cause of the rest is unknown. The sample table contains approximately 160,000 clones; only one count was recorded for about 85% of them. 10% to 15% of the sample is held by the ten biggest clonotypes. Sequencing input: peripheral blood. The source is a man between 65 and 85 years old who had recovered from COVID-19.

The chain uses TRBV19 and TRBJ2-2; 12 bases line up with TRBD2. Per the germline V gene, CDR1 is LNHDA and CDR2 is SQIVND (reference sequence). J lost 4 bases, V lost 6 bases, and 6 bases had no gene match. The CDR3 has 16 residues. The CDR3: CASRDLAGGGTGELFF. CDR3 nucleotides: TGTGCCAGTAGGGATCTAGCGGGAGGGGGCACCGGGGAGCTGTTTTTT.

The chain couples TRBV7-8 to TRBJ2-5, with TRBD2 matching over 14 bases. The V segment lost 5 bases and the J segment 1 base; nucleotides outside the gene matches: 12. Germline CDR1 SGHVS, CDR2 FQNEAQ. This CDR3 comprises 19 residues. CDR3: CASSKSSGLAGVRQETQYF. The CDR3 coding sequence is TGTGCCAGCAGCAAGAGCTCGGGACTAGCGGGAGTTCGCCAAGAGACCCAGTACTTC. The variable domain in full, completed from reference TRBV7-8 and TRBJ2-5, reads GAGVSQSPRYKVAKRGQDVALRCDPISGHVSLFWYQQALGQGPEFLTYFQNEAQLDKSGLPSDRFFAERPEGSVSTLKIQRTQQEDSAVYLCASSKSSGLAGVRQETQYFGPGTRLLVL.

The chain combines TRBV5-3 with TRBJ2-1; TRBD2 matches at 10 bases. TRBV5-3 is an ORF, with its function uncertain. This CDR3 contains 17 residues. Trimming cost V 2 bases and J 4 bases; bases outside gene matches: 9. CDR3 nucleotide sequence: TGTGCCAGAAGCTTCGGGCTAGCGGGGGTTATATACAATGAGCAGTTCTTC. As protein: CARSFGLAGVIYNEQFF.

This clone came up once. This chain links TRBV18 with TRBJ2-7; 8 bases map to TRBD2. Germline V gene data show CDR1 as KGHSH and CDR2 as LQKENI. The CDR3 extends over 13 amino acids. Germline trimming cut 5 bases from V and 1 base from J; bases unmatched to any gene: 1. CDR3 sequence reads: CASSTSGSYEQYF. As DNA, the CDR3 is TGTGCCAGCTCAACTAGCGGTTCCTACGAGCAGTACTTC.

The CDR3, as DNA: TGTGCCAGCAGCGACGGGACAGGGGAAAATCAGCCCCAGCATTTT. Protein product: CASSDGTGENQPQHF. This chain joins TRBV9 and TRBJ1-5; 10 nucleotides agree with TRBD1. The CDR3 consists of 15 residues. Germline V CDR1 and CDR2: SGDLS, YYNGEE. V shed 3 bases and J 4 bases; nucleotides not matched to a gene: 4. The full variable domain, rest sourced from reference TRBV9 and TRBJ1-5, is DSGVTQTPKHLITATGQRVTLRCSPRSGDLSVYWYQQSLDQGLQFLIQYYNGEERAKGNILERFSAQQFPDLHSELNLSSLELGDSALYFCASSDGTGENQPQHFGDGTRLSIL.